This TCR beta chain was captured in a study of OX40 agonist ivuxolimab in advanced cancers. Looking at the study overall: A mean age of roughly 60 years, range about 23 to 90, was recorded, and over 65% were male. Three patients responded partially, comprising one with hepatocellular carcinoma and two with cutaneous melanoma. Whole-study results and caveats: Still undetermined is the antigen specificity of the expanded peripheral T cells. Both CD4+ and CD8+ T cell populations in blood had undergone clonal expansion by week 6 at 0.1 to 3.0 mg/kg.

A word on this clone: Its antigen is unknown.

Germline lookup yields CDR1 SGHNT and CDR2 YYREEE (reference sequence). Between the trimmed V and J ends, which lost 0 bases and 1 base, there was a span of 7 bases. The CDR3 is 14 residues long. Libraries were prepared by immunoSEQ multiplex PCR; TCRdb keeps only in-frame clonotypes and omits some of them. The sample comprises about 69,000 clones, around 91% of which are singletons, and over 9.5% rests with the top ten. The chain combines TRBV5-4 with TRBJ1-1; D gene uncertain. The sequence came from an adult with an advanced solid tumor such as melanoma, head and neck, liver or kidney cancer. The sequenced sample was CD4+ or CD8+ T cells sorted from blood, obtained in a trial of the OX40 agonist ivuxolimab. CDR3 loop: CASSLGTENTEAFF. CDR3 sequence (DNA): TGTGCCAGCAGCTTGGGGACGGAGAACACTGAAGCTTTCTTT.